The 16 T cell receptor beta chains reported below all come from one sample, sequenced in a study of blood T cell repertoires in COVID-19. Only in-frame clones appear in the TCRdb table, and some are missing; sequencing was by immunoSEQ multiplex PCR. The data hold about 310,000 clones, with 89% observed a single time. The sequenced sample was PBMCs or T cells enriched from blood (not recorded which). These receptors were obtained from a man aged 60-69 years who had recovered from COVID-19.

V is TRBV4-3 and J is TRBJ2-1; D might be TRBD1 (6 bases). Germline values: CDR1 LGHNA, CDR2 YSLEER. With 3 bases removed from V and 1 base from J, the gap between germline ends came to 10 bases. CDR3 length: 15 amino acids. The CDR3 DNA is TGCGCCAGCAGCCAGATGAGGGGGTCCTACAATGAGCAGTTCTTC. Its protein is CASSQMRGSYNEQFF.

This clone appeared once. This sequence joins TRBV19 and TRBJ2-7, with TRBD2 identical over 10 bases. V dropped 4 bases and J dropped 6; count of bases not matched to a gene: 9. The CDR3 extends over 15 amino acids. Germline V gene lookup returns CDR1 LNHDA and CDR2 SQIVND (reference sequence). The CDR3 DNA sequence: TGTGCCAGTAGTAACGGACTAGCGGTTTTGGTCGAGCAGTACTTC. Protein: CASSNGLAVLVEQYF.

This clone has only a few counts. The rearrangement uses TRBV6-5 and TRBJ1-1; D uncertain. The germline V gene encodes CDR1 MNHEY and CDR2 SVGAGI. V was trimmed by 0 bases and J by 1 base, leaving 12 bases between them. The CDR3 consists of 16 residues. CDR3: CASSYSGFRRNTEAFF. The CDR3 DNA is TGTGCCAGCAGTTACTCCGGGTTTCGGCGGAACACTGAAGCTTTCTTT.

The chain couples TRBV7-2 to TRBJ1-2; the D gene is possibly TRBD1 (5 bases). This CDR3 region has 16 residues. V was cut by 6 bases and J by 2 bases, with 19 bases left in between. Germline V gene lookup returns CDR1 SGHTA and CDR2 FQGNSA. As DNA, the CDR3 is TGTGCCAGCAGTAGGGGCGGGGTACCGGCAAACTATGGCTACACCTTC. Its translation: CASSRGGVPANYGYTF.

The rearrangement uses TRBV19 and TRBJ2-7, with 7 bases fitting TRBD2. There are 14 residues in the CDR3. V dropped 5 bases and J dropped 2; count of bases not matched to a gene: 6. Germline CDR1 and CDR2: LNHDA and SQIVND (reference sequence). CDR3 amino acids: CASSWAGAPYEQYF. The CDR3, as DNA: TGTGCCAGTAGTTGGGCGGGAGCGCCCTACGAGCAGTACTTC.

The chain recombines TRBV7-2 with TRBJ1-2; 9 bases agree with TRBD1. Germline CDR1 is SGHTA and CDR2 is FQGNSA. The ends lost 2 bases at V and 3 bases at J; junction bases unmatched: 4. CDR3 length equals 15 residues. The CDR3 DNA follows: TGTGCCAGCAGCTTACGAACAGGGGGCGACTATGGCTACACCTTC. Protein sequence: CASSLRTGGDYGYTF. Full variable domain (rest looked up from reference TRBV7-2 and TRBJ1-2): GAGVSQSPSNKVTEKGKDVELRCDPISGHTALYWYRQSLGQGLEFLIYFQGNSAPDKSGLPSDRFSAERTGGSVSTLTIQRTQQEDSAVYLCASSLRTGGDYGYTFGSGTRLTVV.

The chain carries TRBV25-1 and TRBJ2-7; possibly TRBD1 for D (6 bases). V dropped 7 bases and J dropped 3 bases, with 13 bases sitting between them. The germline V gene encodes CDR1 MGHDK and CDR2 SYGVNS. The CDR3 totals 13 residues. This CDR3 reads CASKIGQIYEQYF. In DNA, the CDR3 is TGTGCCAGCAAAATAGGACAGATCTACGAGCAGTACTTC.

The rearrangement joins TRBV7-9 to TRBJ2-5, with D unclear. V was shortened by 1 base and J by 13 bases, with 10 bases between the two germline ends. Germline-derived CDR1 and CDR2 are SEHNR and FQNEAQ (reference sequence). The CDR3 sequence is 11 residues long. The CDR3 bases are TGTGCCAGCAGCTTAGGAGACACACCGTACTTC. It encodes CASSLGDTPYF.

The gene calls are TRBV7-2 and TRBJ1-2; D not resolved. Germline assignment: CDR1 SGHTA and CDR2 FQGNSA. The CDR3 covers 15 residues. V was clipped by 3 bases and J by 5 bases, with 16 bases between them. CDR3 nucleotides: TGTGCCAGCAGCTTTAAAACGGACTCCTTTTATGGCTACACCTTC. It encodes CASSFKTDSFYGYTF.

The chain employs TRBV7-2 and TRBJ2-1; 9 nucleotides match TRBD2. Trimming cost V 1 base and J 7 bases; bases outside gene matches: 8. Germline values: CDR1 SGHTA, CDR2 FQGNSA. This CDR3 comprises 16 residues. This CDR3 reads CASSLEPMTSGNEQFF. In DNA, the CDR3 is TGTGCCAGCAGCTTAGAACCTATGACTAGCGGTAATGAGCAGTTCTTC.

The gene calls are TRBV3-1 (or the pseudogene TRBV3-2) and TRBJ2-3; TRBD1 agrees at 9 bases. CDR3 length equals 16 residues. Germline V gene sequence: CDR1 LGHDT, CDR2 YNNKEL (reference sequence). The ends lost 4 bases at V and 2 bases at J; junction bases unmatched: 7. In DNA, the CDR3 is TGTGCCAGCAGCCTACAGGGGGCCAGAAACACAGATACGCAGTATTTT. This sequence encodes CASSLQGARNTDTQYF.

V gene TRBV19 combines with J gene TRBJ2-7; 7 bases are a match to TRBD1. J gave up 10 bases and V 5 bases, and 5 bases lay outside the gene matches. Germline V gene sequence: CDR1 LNHDA, CDR2 SQIVND (reference sequence). The CDR3 consists of 11 residues. The CDR3 DNA reads as TGTGCCAGTAGTGCCGGGACAGCCCAGTACTTC. Translating it yields CASSAGTAQYF.

This clone showed up just once. The CDR3 nucleotides read TGTGCCAGTAGTGGCTGGGACAGGGAGTACGGCTACACCTTC. Translated, it gives CASSGWDREYGYTF. The chain joins TRBV19 to TRBJ1-2; 9 positions agree with TRBD1. Germline V lookup: CDR1 LNHDA, CDR2 SQIVND (reference sequence). This CDR3 is 14 amino acids long. V dropped 5 bases and J dropped 8; count of bases not matched to a gene: 9.

V usage is TRBV6-4 and J usage is TRBJ2-2; a weak D match, TRBD2 (6 bases). This CDR3 spans 16 amino acids. Trimming stripped 6 bases from V and 2 bases from J, with 16 bases between. Germline lookup yields CDR1 MRHNA and CDR2 SNTAGT. This CDR3 is CASSGSGTLNTGELFF. In DNA, the CDR3 is TGTGCCAGCAGCGGTTCCGGGACTCTAAACACCGGGGAGCTGTTTTTT.

This rearrangement joins TRBV28 to TRBJ1-4, with D possibly TRBD1 on 5 matching bases. Germline-derived CDR1 and CDR2 are MDHEN and SYDVKM. Trimming left V 5 bases short and J 5 bases short, with 9 bases between. The CDR3 length is 13 residues. The CDR3 DNA follows: TGTGCCAGCAGTCCGGGGGAGAATGAAAAACTGTTTTTT. It codes for CASSPGENEKLFF.

The V and J genes are TRBV27 and TRBJ2-3; D is undetermined. Trimming left V 4 bases short and J 2 bases short, with 19 bases between. Germline CDR1 is MNHEY and CDR2 is SMNVEV (reference sequence). The CDR3 extends over 17 amino acids. The CDR3 is CASSSSATSTITDTQYF. CDR3 sequence (DNA): TGTGCCAGCAGTTCGTCGGCGACATCCACCATCACAGATACGCAGTATTTT.